This record concerns one TCR beta chain sequence. Its cognate antigen is unknown. These data are taken from a study of shared clonotypes between healthy human individuals. The study, taken as a whole, reports: Sequencing depth was expected to affect clonotype sharing among donors. Naive subsets generally had larger estimated richness than memory subsets. The donor pool, a small one, limited the genetic and exposure-history diversity represented.

Only in-frame clones appear in the TCRdb table, and some are missing; sequencing was by immunoSEQ multiplex PCR. Seen here are approximately 2.5 million clones, 80% to 95% observed once, and the top ten hold 0.36%. J was trimmed by 2 bases and V by 5 bases; bases with no gene match: 4. Germline assignment: CDR1 MNHNS and CDR2 SASEGT. This CDR3 has 15 residues. The sample consisted of naive CD4+ T cells from PBMCs. Subset in this sample: CD45RA+ positively selected. V gene TRBV6-1 combines with J gene TRBJ2-3; 10 bases line up with TRBD2. The sequence was collected from a man younger than 35 in good health. Some clones in this sample may be carry-over from other donors' samples. The CDR3 DNA reads TGTGCCAGCAGTCCTAGCGGGGGAACCACAGATACGCAGTATTTT. It yields the protein CASSPSGGTTDTQYF.